This TCR beta chain was recovered during a study of shared clonotypes between healthy human individuals. Overall study results and limits: The represented genetic and exposure-history diversity was limited by the small number of donors.

Comments on this clone: Its antigen is as yet unknown. The sample carries other DNA sequences with the same CDR3.

Losses at the gene ends were 6 bases for V and 5 bases for J; bases not matched to a gene: 4. Germline V lookup: CDR1 MNHEY, CDR2 SVGAGI. The CDR3 has 13 amino acids. Unsorted samples relied on about 100 million PBMCs, which served as the source of genomic DNA. The run depth of the assay was deep. Ten immunoSEQ deep assay plates held the unsorted PBMC DNA. Repertoires were generated with immunoSEQ multiplex PCR, while TCRdb's copy carries only in-frame clones and drops some. The sample has around 530,000 clones; roughly 79% are singletons. The chain links TRBV6-5 to TRBJ1-5; TRBD1 agrees at 7 bases. This TCR came from a woman between 35 and 50 years old in good health. Some clones in this sample may be carry-over from other donors' samples. The source material was PBMCs. CDR3 DNA sequence: TGTGCCAGCAGCCCCGACAGGGATCAGCCCCAGCATTTT. Protein sequence: CASSPDRDQPQHF.